The source of this T cell receptor (beta chain) is a study of long-term antiretroviral therapy in people with HIV. Running of the v3.0 immunoSEQ assay took place at survey level. Libraries were prepared by immunoSEQ multiplex PCR; TCRdb keeps only in-frame clonotypes and omits some of them. The sample carries more than 35,000 clones, roughly 96% recorded once. Looked up from germline, CDR1 is GTSNPN and CDR2 is SVGIG (reference sequence). V dropped 4 bases and J dropped 0 bases, with 15 bases sitting between them. This CDR3 comprises 15 residues. As concerns this clone: Its antigen is still unknown.

Study-level findings and limits: Relative to control repertoires, HIV repertoires exhibited narrower CDR3 length ranges.

Each donor provided at least one pre-ART PBMC sample and at least two post-ART PBMC samples. Participants who had HIV were, without exception, treated in the United States. This clonotype was obtained from a woman aged 45-65 years with HIV. The chain carries TRBV30 and TRBJ1-1; possibly TRBD1 for D (5 bases). The specimen comprised unsorted PBMCs, sampled 3.7 years after starting antiretroviral therapy. The CDR3 sequence is CAWKGGASMNTEAFF. The DNA for the CDR3 is TGTGCCTGGAAGGGAGGGGCCTCCATGAACACTGAAGCTTTCTTT.